This T cell receptor (beta chain) was sequenced during a study of naive and memory T cell subsets. Overall study results and limits: Over 95% of naive TCR sequences appeared only once, unlike memory subsets.

This clonotype was recorded a few times. No antigen is known for it. The junction departs from the called germline gene at one end, perhaps through a read error. The beta constant-region primer was an equimolar mix of two oligonucleotides covering TRBC1 and TRBC2. Each CDR3 protein is one row after TCRdb ran MiXCR on the UMI-ligation and nested PCR reads. In the table there are 120,000 to 150,000 distinct CDR3 sequences, over 15% of which are singletons. Looked up from germline, CDR1 is SQVTM and CDR2 is ANQGSEA. CDR3 length: 12 residues. Cells stained for CD3, CD4, CD8, CD45RA and CD27 were sorted into four subsets.

The clonotype was recovered from a human donor in good health. The specimen was naive CD4+ T cells from blood. The J gene is TRBJ1-1, the V gene TRBV29-1; the match to TRBD1 covers 7 bases. Here the CDR3 reads CSAGTAYTEAFF. The CDR3 DNA reads as TGCAGCGCCGGGACAGCCTACACCGAAGCTTTCTTT.